This TCR beta chain was recovered during a study of post-analysis software for immune sequencing data. Study-wide points: In patients, five TRBV segments were more frequent than in controls, with TRBV5-6, TRBV5-1 and TRBV20-1 among them.

This clonotype was observed a handful of times. Its antigen is unidentified. CDR3 length equals 13 residues. Losses at the gene ends were 1 base for V and 10 bases for J; bases not matched to a gene: 3. Germline V CDR1 and CDR2: SGHVS, FQNEAQ. Prepared TCR beta cDNA libraries contained unique molecular identifiers. From the PCR reads, TCRdb called clonotypes with MiXCR, one entry per CDR3 protein. Of about 540,000 distinct CDR3 sequences listed, around 31% are singletons. This receptor was taken from a girl aged 2 to 17 with multiple sclerosis. J is TRBJ2-7 and V is TRBV7-8; 11 bases fit TRBD2. The sequenced sample was blood. CDR3 in amino acids: CASSLELAGAQYF. CDR3 in DNA: TGTGCCAGCAGCTTAGAACTAGCGGGGGCCCAGTACTTC.